The 2 T cell receptor beta chains given below trace back to one sample, sequenced in a study of blood T cell repertoires in COVID-19. Method: immunoSEQ multiplex PCR; TCRdb's copy keeps in-frame clones and lacks some. The sample includes approximately 230,000 clones, approximately 90% of them seen just once. Sequenced material: peripheral blood. These receptors came from a young man with active or convalescent COVID-19.

CDR3 DNA: TGTGCCAGCAGCTTAGTTCCGGGGTTGAACGGCTATGGCTACACCTTC. This encodes CASSLVPGLNGYGYTF. V and J are TRBV7-2 and TRBJ1-2; the D is unclear. The V end was cut by 1 base, the J end by 4 bases, with 16 bases between. Germline V CDR1 and CDR2: SGHTA, FQGNSA. The CDR3 is made up of 16 amino acids.

V usage is TRBV2 and J usage is TRBJ2-5; weak D call: TRBD1 (6 bases). The V and J ends lost 10 bases and 6 bases respectively, with 15 bases between them. Germline lookup yields CDR1 SNHLY and CDR2 FYNNEI. There are 12 residues in the CDR3. The CDR3: CATQGIEQTQYF. Written as DNA, the CDR3 is TGTGCCACACAGGGTATCGAACAGACCCAGTACTTC.